A selection of T cell receptor beta chains follows, all from one sample in a study of T-cell reconstitution after alpha-beta-depleted transplantation in children. TCRdb re-analysed the PCR reads in MiXCR, keeping a single row per CDR3 protein. The sample lists about 900,000 distinct CDR3 sequences, less than 30% occurring once. The material sequenced was PBMCs, mostly from graft donor cells, taken 360 days after TCRalphabeta/CD19-depleted stem cell transplant. The receptors were gathered from a boy in the first two years of life who had a stem cell transplant for SCID, so the T cells may come from the graft donor. CDR3s leave out the opening cysteine and the closing phenylalanine or tryptophan.

J,V,CDR3
TRBJ2-4,TRBV29-1,SVWAPSLGRLAKNIQY
TRBJ2-7,TRBV9,ASSVGQGASYEQY
TRBJ1-2,TRBV7-2,ASSLRSDRNYGYT
TRBJ2-1,TRBV12-3/TRBV12-4,ASSKGGVEQF
TRBJ2-1,TRBV5-1,ASSYLAGDEQF
TRBJ2-2,TRBV4-1,ASSQVTGGNTGELF
TRBJ2-1,TRBV3-1,ASSQVAGLSSNEQF
TRBJ2-3,TRBV5-1,ASSLDGGVLTDTQY
TRBJ1-2,TRBV12-3/TRBV12-4,ASSLVNSAYGYT
TRBJ2-3,TRBV7-9,ASSSITGADTQY
TRBJ2-5,TRBV20-1,SVHQETQY
TRBJ1-5,TRBV18,ASSSTGESQPQH
TRBJ2-3,TRBV3-1,ASSSTGGNTDTQY
TRBJ2-2,TRBV7-6,ASSVSGGSNTGELF
TRBJ1-3,TRBV11-1,ASSPYANRYSSGNTIY
TRBJ2-2,TRBV4-3,ASSQRHGPNTGELF
TRBJ2-2,TRBV7-2,ASSFRDRVGELF
TRBJ2-7,TRBV12-5,AGGLEQAPSYEQY
TRBJ2-3,TRBV11-1,ASSPGRTDTQY
TRBJ2-5,TRBV3-1,ASSQVAGGLETQY
TRBJ2-2,TRBV4-1,ASSQVGGGKDGELF
TRBJ2-1,TRBV7-2,ASSLNTHNEQF
TRBJ1-5,TRBV28,ASSLQRTGDQPQH
TRBJ1-2,TRBV15,ATPGRHHYGYT
TRBJ2-4,TRBV3-1,ASSQDRVGAKNIQY
TRBJ1-1,TRBV9,ASSVGEGGNTEAF
TRBJ2-5,TRBV28,ASNQGDQETQY
TRBJ2-2,TRBV20-1,SARKGRYTGELF